The 10 T cell receptor beta chains below come from one sample, sequenced in a study of blood T cell repertoires in COVID-19. Assay: immunoSEQ multiplex PCR; the TCRdb copy retains only in-frame clones and omits some. The sample has some 130,000 clones, about 88% seen once; the top ten hold roughly 5%. Sequencing was performed on peripheral blood. The receptors were sampled from a man aged 55-75 years with COVID-19, enrolled during active disease.

This clone is medium-sized (0.01 to 0.1%) within its sample. The chain uses TRBV7-6 and TRBJ2-1; a possible D gene is TRBD1 (6 bases). CDR3 size: 14 residues. Per the germline V gene, CDR1 is SGHVS and CDR2 is FNYEAQ. Trimming took 1 base from V and 12 from J, leaving 16 bases between them. CDR3 residues: CASSLGQAAYRQFF. CDR3 sequence (DNA): TGTGCCAGCAGCTTAGGACAGGCCGCCTATAGGCAGTTCTTC.

The rearrangement links TRBV12-3 or TRBV12-4 to TRBJ2-5; D is unresolved. V was cut by 1 base and J by 3 bases, with 6 bases left in between. There are 13 residues in the CDR3. CDR3 loop: CASSLVAEETQYF. CDR3 in DNA: TGTGCCAGCAGTTTAGTGGCAGAAGAGACCCAGTACTTC.

The chain recombines TRBV11-3 with TRBJ2-5; TRBD1 matches 10 bases. The V gene end was trimmed by 5 bases and the J gene end by 5 bases; junction bases not matched to a gene: 5. CDR3 size: 14 residues. CDR1 is SGHNT and CDR2 is YENEEA in the germline V gene. The chain's CDR3 is CASSLTGGGETQYF. DNA of the CDR3: TGTGCCAGCAGCCTGACAGGGGGCGGGGAGACCCAGTACTTC.

The chain carries TRBV5-5 and TRBJ2-3; 9 nucleotides match TRBD2. Trimming removed 3 bases from V and 5 bases from J; junction bases left unmatched: 1. Germline V gene sequence: CDR1 SGHKS, CDR2 YYEKEE (reference sequence). The CDR3 contains 13 residues. Here the CDR3 reads CASSSLAGDTQYF. CDR3 DNA: TGTGCCAGCAGCTCACTAGCGGGAGATACGCAGTATTTT.

CDR3 in amino acids: CATSDPDRGETQYF. In DNA form, the CDR3 reads TGTGCCACCAGTGACCCGGACAGGGGAGAGACCCAGTACTTC. The V and J genes are TRBV24-1 and TRBJ2-5; 9 nucleotides align to TRBD1. CDR1 and CDR2 (germline): KGHDR, SFDVKD. Trimming at V came to 4 bases and at J to 4 bases, leaving 3 bases not matched to a gene. The CDR3 is made up of 14 amino acids.

V usage is TRBV5-4 and J usage is TRBJ2-5; a possible D gene is TRBD1 (6 bases). Trimming took 4 bases from V and 3 from J, leaving 10 bases between them. Germline assignment: CDR1 SGHNT and CDR2 YYREEE (reference sequence). The CDR3 consists of 13 residues. The CDR3 nucleotides are TGTGCCAGCAGCGACAGGCGGAAAGAGACCCAGTACTTC. Amino acid sequence: CASSDRRKETQYF.

The rearrangement links TRBV30 to TRBJ2-7; possibly TRBD1 for D (5 bases). The CDR3 covers 12 residues. Germline values: CDR1 GTSNPN, CDR2 SVGIG (reference sequence). Trimming stripped 3 bases from V and 0 bases from J, with 6 bases between. The CDR3 nucleotides read TGTGCCTGGAGCACAGGCTCCTACGAGCAGTACTTC. It encodes CAWSTGSYEQYF.

The CDR3 protein is CASSEVTGGNEQYF. The CDR3 nucleotides read TGTGCCAGCAGTGAAGTAACAGGGGGCAATGAGCAGTACTTC. The chain joins TRBV6-1 to TRBJ2-7, with 9 bases identical to TRBD1. From germline, CDR1 is MNHNS and CDR2 SASEGT. This CDR3 spans 14 amino acids. Unmatched junction bases numbered 5, after V lost 1 base and J lost 7 bases.

The rearrangement links TRBV5-1 to TRBJ2-1; 9 bases match TRBD1. This CDR3 contains 15 residues. CDR1 is SGHRS and CDR2 is YFSETQ in the germline V gene. The junction had 6 bases not matched to a gene; V was cut back by 0 bases and J by 8 bases. CDR3 region: CASSLGGTGGDEQFF. DNA of the CDR3: TGCGCCAGCAGCTTGGGGGGAACAGGGGGCGATGAGCAGTTCTTC.

The genes are TRBV11-2 and TRBJ2-1, with D perhaps TRBD2 (6 bases). V was cut by 10 bases and J by 2 bases, with 12 bases left in between. Germline V gene sequence: CDR1 SGHAT, CDR2 FQNNGV. The CDR3 spans 13 residues. The CDR3 DNA sequence: TGTGCCACCCTTGGGGGGACCTACAATGAGCAGTTCTTC. It is translated as CATLGGTYNEQFF.